Listed here is a single T cell receptor beta chain. The antigen it recognizes is unknown. One base away there is no much larger clone; base qualities are not given. A case-control design nested within a healthcare worker cohort in London, UK, was used, with weekly nasopharyngeal swab PCR tests and blood sampling performed. Between 23 and 31 March 2020, the week of the UK lockdown, healthcare workers were enrolled and then followed up weekly for as long as 16 weeks. The CDR3 numbers 12 residues from cysteine through phenylalanine. Only CDR3 DNA remains: 36 bases, in frame from the first base. Trimming takes 3 bases from V and 4 bases from J, and the germline ends sit 7 bases apart. CDR1 and CDR2 are drawn from the germline V gene (reference sequence): DFQATT, SNEGSKA. This entry is derived from a study of early T cells in non-severe SARS-CoV-2 infection (dated by TCRdb to the early 2020s). Looking at the study overall: Because TCR sequencing was done on bulk RNA from unsorted whole blood, the alpha and beta chains could not be paired. Overall results and qualifications from the work: Matching against VDJdb was skewed toward anti-spike CD8 responses, likely underestimated virus-specific expansions, and missed private and CD4 specificities.

To prepare the library, 5' RACE was applied. Data came from a NextSeq 500. In the TCR library protocol, unique molecular identifiers were attached to individual cDNA molecules to correct for PCR bias and sequencing error. TCR alpha and beta chains were both sequenced, and the abundances of alpha and beta sequences in each sample were closely correlated with each other. On the authors' methods: V gene, J gene and CDR3 annotation of TCR sequences was performed with Decombinator V4. Expanded TCRs were defined as changing significantly between any two time points under a Poisson model with p below 0.0001. TCR abundances were normalised to the total number of TCRs sequenced per sample and were expressed as counts per million. MAIT TCRs were defined by TRAV1-2 paired with TRAJ12, TRAJ20 or TRAJ33, and iNKT TCRs by TRAV10 paired with TRAJ18. VDJdb, accessed on 1 November 2021, was searched for TCRs annotated for CMV, EBV and SARS-CoV-2, and TCRs annotated for more than one antigen were excluded. The public reads were reprocessed in TCRdb via fastp at Q25 and MiXCR, keeping in-frame beta chains. Merged by CDR3 protein, the rows form single entries marked with the most common genes and DNA. The V and J calls follow TCRdb's processing rather than the paper's. Recorded for this sample are nearly 95,000 distinct CDR3 sequences; approximately 17% of them occurred a single time. 5% to 5.5% of the sample comes from the top ten.

The TCR sequence derives from an adult who was a healthcare worker with PCR-confirmed SARS-CoV-2 infection or an uninfected control (not recorded which). The sequencing here drew on whole blood, taken at baseline. The V and J segments used are TRBV20-1 and TRBJ1-5, with the D gene call left open. The DNA is TGCAGTGCTAGTAGGCGAAATCAGCCCCAGCATTTT. Translated, this gives CSASRRNQPQHF.